The 10 T cell receptor beta chains below come from one sample, sequenced in a study of shared clonotypes between healthy human individuals. Data came from immunoSEQ multiplex PCR; TCRdb stores just in-frame clones and leaves some out. The table records around 1,900,000 clones, over 85% of them present only once. Naive CD8 cells lacked CD45RO, underwent positive selection for CCR7 and left out terminally differentiated effector memory CD45RA+ cells. Source material: naive CD8+ T cells from PBMCs. These TCRs come from a man between 18 and 29 years old in good health. Some clones in this sample may be carry-over from other donors' samples.

This chain connects TRBV14 to TRBJ2-1; D may be TRBD1 (7 bases). Trimming took off 0 bases at V and 3 bases at J, with 15 bases between the two ends. The CDR3 has 17 residues. Germline CDR1 reads SGHDN; CDR2 reads FVKESK. CDR3 DNA sequence: TGTGCCAGCAGCCAAGATCTGGAGGGGGCCCGCTACAATGAGCAGTTCTTC. Translated, it gives CASSQDLEGARYNEQFF. Full variable domain (outside the CDR3, taken from reference TRBV14 and TRBJ2-1): EAGVTQFPSHSVIEKGQTVTLRCDPISGHDNLYWYRRVMGKEIKFLLHFVKESKQDESGMPNNRFLAERTGGTYSTLKVQPAELEDSGVYFCASSQDLEGARYNEQFFGPGTRLTVL.

This clone was found once. Other DNA sequences from this sample encode an identical CDR3 as well. The CDR3 is CSVESSGTYEQYF. The CDR3 nucleotides read TGCAGCGTTGAATCTAGCGGGACCTACGAGCAGTACTTC. The V gene is TRBV29-1, the J gene TRBJ2-7; 9 bases are shared with TRBD2. The CDR3 covers 13 residues. V lost 2 bases, J lost 2 bases, and 1 base stayed unmatched. Germline CDR1 SQVTM, CDR2 ANQGSEA.

This clone was detected only once. This sequence joins TRBV2 and TRBJ2-1; 7 bases are a match to TRBD1. CDR3 length equals 14 residues. V was pared by 7 bases and J by 6 bases, with 9 bases of the junction left unmatched. Per the germline V gene, CDR1 is SNHLY and CDR2 is FYNNEI. The CDR3: CASNDRVSRNEQFF. DNA of the CDR3: TGTGCCAGCAATGACAGGGTTTCCCGCAATGAGCAGTTCTTC.

V and J are TRBV2 and TRBJ2-5, with a possible D match to TRBD2 (6 bases). Germline assignment: CDR1 SNHLY and CDR2 FYNNEI. This CDR3 comprises 16 residues. Trimming removed 10 bases at V and 4 bases at J, with 25 bases between. The CDR3 DNA reads as TGTGCCACCCACCAAGGCCCCGGACGGGGGAGAGAGACCCAGTACTTC. It yields the protein CATHQGPGRGRETQYF.

The rearrangement uses TRBV5-1 and TRBJ1-3; a weak D match, TRBD1 (6 bases). Germline V gene sequence: CDR1 SGHRS, CDR2 YFSETQ. This CDR3 is built from 15 residues. With 0 bases removed from V and 2 bases from J, the gap between germline ends came to 9 bases. The CDR3 reads CASSLDGGTGNTIYF. The CDR3 DNA is TGCGCCAGCAGCTTGGACGGGGGCACTGGAAACACCATATATTTT. The full variable domain, with the rest looked up from reference TRBV5-1 and TRBJ1-3, is KAGVTQTPRYLIKTRGQQVTLSCSPISGHRSVSWYQQTPGQGLQFLFEYFSETQRNKGNFPGRFSGRQFSNSRSEMNVSTLELGDSALYLCASSLDGGTGNTIYFGEGSWLTVV.

The chain employs TRBV5-5 and TRBJ1-3; no definite D call. The germline V and J ends were trimmed by 6 bases and 4 bases, with 11 bases remaining between them. Germline CDR1 and CDR2: SGHKS and YYEKEE (reference sequence). The CDR3 length is 13 residues. This CDR3 reads CASTANGGNTIYF. CDR3 sequence (DNA): TGTGCCAGCACCGCGAATGGAGGAAACACCATATATTTT.

The chain links TRBV7-3 to TRBJ2-7, with TRBD1 identical over 7 bases. V was clipped by 3 bases and J by 3 bases; unmatched bases: 2. The CDR3 loop spans 13 amino acids. Germline V gene data show CDR1 as SGHTA and CDR2 as FQGTGA. The CDR3 DNA follows: TGTGCCAGCAGCTTTCACAGGGGCTACGAGCAGTACTTC. Amino acid sequence: CASSFHRGYEQYF.

In DNA, the CDR3 is TGTGCCAGCTCACCCCAGCCCGCGAACAGGAATGAAAAACTGTTTTTT. Residues: CASSPQPANRNEKLFF. The chain has TRBV18 and TRBJ1-4, with D possibly being TRBD1 (5 bases). V was clipped by 3 bases and J by 5 bases, with 16 bases between them. The CDR3 extends over 16 amino acids. Germline-derived CDR1 and CDR2 are KGHSH and LQKENI.

V and J are TRBV21-1 and TRBJ2-3; the tabulated D call, TRBD2, remains unverified against the DNA. TRBV21-1 is classified as a pseudogene. This CDR3 comprises 14 residues. Here the CDR3 reads CASSPTSTLDTQYF. CDR3 DNA: TGTGCCAGCAGCCCAACGAGCACTCTCGATACGCAGTATTTT.

This sequence joins TRBV5-1 and TRBJ1-4; the D gene is possibly TRBD1 (6 bases). The CDR3 runs to 15 residues. Between the trimmed V and J ends, which lost 5 bases and 8 bases, there was a span of 19 bases. Per germline, CDR1 SGHRS and CDR2 YFSETQ. The CDR3 DNA is TGCGCCAGCAGTTATACGACAGGTCCCCCGGAAAAACTGTTTTTT. Translation gives CASSYTTGPPEKLFF.